This passage covers 5 T cell receptor beta chains from one sample sequenced in a study of blood T cell repertoires in COVID-19. Method: immunoSEQ multiplex PCR; TCRdb's copy keeps in-frame clones and lacks some. The profile shows 470,000 or so clones, approximately 90% of them singletons. The sequencing sample was made of PBMCs or T cells enriched from blood (not recorded which). The source is a woman aged 18-29 years with acute COVID-19.

This chain connects TRBV9 to TRBJ1-4; tentative D call: TRBD1 (6 bases). V dropped 4 bases and J dropped 6 bases, with 10 bases sitting between them. CDR1 and CDR2 (germline): SGDLS, YYNGEE. This CDR3 region has 13 residues. The CDR3 sequence is CASSRDIYEKLFF. The CDR3 nucleotides read TGTGCCAGCAGCCGGGACATCTATGAAAAACTGTTTTTT.

The chain carries TRBV12-3 or TRBV12-4 and TRBJ1-1, with unresolved D. The CDR3 is made up of 12 amino acids. The V end lost 3 bases, the J end lost 11 bases, and 13 bases lay between the germline ends. CDR3 in amino acids: CASSLEGGRAFF. For the CDR3, the DNA is TGTGCCAGCAGTTTGGAGGGAGGACGTGCTTTCTTT.

V usage is TRBV5-1 and J usage is TRBJ2-7, with 15 bases matching TRBD2. The CDR3 is 18 residues long. Germline values: CDR1 SGHRS, CDR2 YFSETQ. The V segment lost 8 bases and the J segment 5 bases; nucleotides outside the gene matches: 17. In nucleotides, the CDR3 is TGCGCCAGTAATGCCGTCGGACTAGCGGGAGGGTCCGGGGACGAGCAGTACTTC. Amino acids: CASNAVGLAGGSGDEQYF.

The gene calls are TRBV6-5 and TRBJ1-2; D remains unclear. Germline CDR1 and CDR2: MNHEY and SVGAGI. Trimming took 0 bases from V and 0 from J, leaving 8 bases between them. This CDR3 spans 15 amino acids. The CDR3 region has the DNA TGTGCCAGCAGTTACTCGAGGCTAACTAACTATGGCTACACCTTC. It encodes CASSYSRLTNYGYTF.

The chain employs TRBV19 and TRBJ2-6; perhaps TRBD1 as D (5 bases). The V end was cut by 7 bases, the J end by 4 bases, with 14 bases between. The CDR3 extends over 15 amino acids. The germline gives CDR1 LNHDA, CDR2 SQIVND (reference sequence). DNA of the CDR3: TGTGCCAGTAAAGGGGTGTCGGTAGGGGCCAACGTCCTGACTTTC. This codes for CASKGVSVGANVLTF.